This entry lists 13 T cell receptor beta chains sequenced from one sample in a study of human T cells and chemical hapten exposure. One entry per CDR3 protein, called by TCRdb with MiXCR from the RACE reads. This repertoire shows about 380,000 distinct CDR3 sequences, about 6.3% found once; its top ten account for around 5.6%. Time point defined: patch test 2, 6 weeks after DPC sensitization. Treatment in this sample: therapeutic diphenylcyclopropenone sensitization with weekly scalp DPC. The sample here was whole blood, taken in connection with sensitization to the hapten diphenylcyclopropenone (DPC). The origin of the receptors is a woman aged 18-29 years with alopecia areata. Some clones in this sample may be carry-over from other donors' samples.

The chain's CDR3 is CSAARERDTQYF. CDR3 sequence (DNA): TGCAGTGCTGCCCGGGAGCGAGATACGCAGTATTTT. The genes are TRBV20-1 and TRBJ2-3; tentative D call: TRBD2 (6 bases). Between the trimmed V and J ends, which lost 5 bases and 5 bases, there was a span of 11 bases. This CDR3 contains 12 residues. Germline V gene data show CDR1 as DFQATT and CDR2 as SNEGSKA (reference sequence).

In this sample, this clonotype turned up a few times. V is TRBV7-2 and J is TRBJ1-2; D uncertain. Germline V gives CDR1 SGHTA, CDR2 FQGNSA. This CDR3 has 15 residues. V lost 0 bases to trimming and J lost 6 bases, with 14 bases between them. In DNA, the CDR3 is TGTGCCAGCAGCTTAGCTACGGGCGGATATGATGGCTACACCTTC. This codes for CASSLATGGYDGYTF.

As regards this clonotype: A much more abundant neighbour one base away suggests this may be a read error. This chain connects TRBV3-1 to TRBJ2-3; 9 bases line up with TRBD2. Germline loops: CDR1 LGHDT, CDR2 YNNKEL (reference sequence). The ends lost 3 bases at V and 4 bases at J; junction bases unmatched: 2. This CDR3 has 14 residues. The CDR3, as DNA: TGTGCCAGCAGCCAGGGACTAGCCGCAGATACGCAGTATTTT. Its translation is CASSQGLAADTQYF.

This clonotype was detected ten times or more. The genes are TRBV7-9 and TRBJ1-1; D unclear. Germline values: CDR1 SEHNR, CDR2 FQNEAQ (reference sequence). V shed 1 base and J shed 0 bases, with 9 bases lying between them. This CDR3 contains 15 residues. This CDR3 is CASSLVRSLNTEAFF. The CDR3 DNA follows: TGTGCCAGCAGCTTAGTGAGGAGCTTGAACACTGAAGCTTTCTTT.

The chain couples TRBV7-2 to TRBJ2-3, with TRBD2 identical over 9 bases. Looked up from germline, CDR1 is SGHTA and CDR2 is FQGNSA. The CDR3 runs to 16 residues. V was clipped by 5 bases and J by 0 bases; unmatched bases: 6. The DNA for the CDR3 is TGTGCCAGCAGCCCCGGACTAGCGACTAGCACAGATACGCAGTATTTT. As protein: CASSPGLATSTDTQYF.

This clonotype has just a few counts. The chain recombines TRBV20-1 with TRBJ1-2; no definite D call. V lost 5 bases, J lost 9 bases, and 19 bases lay in between. The CDR3 is 13 amino acids. Germline V gene lookup returns CDR1 DFQATT and CDR2 SNEGSKA (reference sequence). The CDR3 is CSARRGMLDSYTF. CDR3 DNA sequence: TGCAGTGCTCGACGAGGGATGCTCGATAGCTACACCTTC.

This rearrangement joins TRBV12-3 or TRBV12-4 to TRBJ2-7; possibly TRBD2 for D (6 bases). This CDR3 comprises 14 residues. Trimming left V 5 bases short and J 6 bases short, with 17 bases between. The CDR3 reads CASSTEGYAREQYF. The CDR3 DNA follows: TGTGCCAGCAGTACGGAGGGATATGCTCGCGAGCAGTACTTC.

This clonotype was detected a few times. The chain couples TRBV20-1 to TRBJ2-3; maybe TRBD1 (5 bases). The CDR3 has 14 residues. Trimming removed 3 bases from V and 1 base from J, with 11 bases in between. Germline CDR1 DFQATT, CDR2 SNEGSKA (reference sequence). For the CDR3, the DNA is TGCAGTGCTAGGCCCAGGGATGGCACAGATACGCAGTATTTT. Encoded protein: CSARPRDGTDTQYF.

This clonotype was counted many times. The rearrangement joins TRBV3-1 to TRBJ1-1; the D is unclear. CDR1 is LGHDT, CDR2 YNNKEL, per germline (reference sequence). CDR3 size: 13 residues. The V end was cut by 0 bases, the J end by 11 bases, with 13 bases between. The CDR3 spells CASSQDSNRAAFF. The CDR3 DNA reads TGTGCCAGCAGCCAAGATTCGAACCGGGCGGCTTTCTTT.

In its sample, this clonotype was seen many times. This chain connects TRBV5-6 to TRBJ1-6, with TRBD1 matching 8 bases. J gave up 9 bases and V 0 bases, and 11 bases lay outside the gene matches. CDR1 and CDR2 from the germline V gene are SGHDT and YYEEEE. This CDR3 is 17 amino acids long. CDR3 DNA: TGTGCCAGCAGCTTGGCTATGTCTCCAGGGACAGGTTCACCCCTCCACTTT. Protein sequence: CASSLAMSPGTGSPLHF.

This rearrangement joins TRBV28 to TRBJ2-7; D might be TRBD2 (6 bases). Germline-derived CDR1 and CDR2 are MDHEN and SYDVKM. The CDR3 runs to 14 residues. The CDR3 sequence is CYLRTGESSYEQYF. CDR3 in DNA: TGTTACCTGAGAACGGGGGAAAGCTCCTACGAGCAGTACTTC. Together with reference TRBV28 and TRBJ2-7, the CDR3 gives the full variable domain: DVKVTQSSRYLVKRTGEKVFLECVQDMDHENMFWYRQDPGLGLRLIYFSYDVKMKEKGDIPEGYSVSREKKERFSLILESASTNQTSMYLCYLRTGESSYEQYFGPGTRLTVT.

This clonotype was seen ten or more times. This rearrangement joins TRBV28 to TRBJ2-6, with TRBD1 identical over 7 bases. The CDR3 is made up of 17 amino acids. V trimming: 1 base; J trimming: 0 bases; junction bases outside the gene matches: 3. CDR1 MDHEN and CDR2 SYDVKM come from the germline V gene. The CDR3 spells CASSLFTGDSGANVLTF. The CDR3 bases are TGTGCCAGCAGTTTATTCACAGGGGACTCTGGGGCCAACGTCCTGACTTTC.

The CDR3 region is CASSRTGHNEQFF. The DNA for the CDR3 is TGCGCCAGCAGCAGGACAGGGCACAATGAGCAGTTCTTC. The chain recombines TRBV5-1 with TRBJ2-1, with 8 nucleotides matching TRBD1. The V segment lost 4 bases and the J segment 5 bases; nucleotides outside the gene matches: 2. Germline lookup yields CDR1 SGHRS and CDR2 YFSETQ. This CDR3 is built from 13 residues.